This T cell receptor beta chain was profiled in a study of metastatic and nonmetastatic thyroid tumors. Whole-study context: Across peripheral blood and tumor or nodule tissue samples taken from malignant and benign thyroid patients, the repertoires were compared with one another.

Using MiXCR, TCRdb reanalyzed the PCR reads. The sample records roughly 42,000 clones, about 20% being singletons. Overall study findings and caveats: Reports indicated that malignant thyroid tumors showed significantly higher TCR beta diversity than benign nodules did, in blood and tumor.

Ahead of thyroid surgery, no patient had received treatment of any kind. This CDR3 has 18 residues. Germline V CDR1 and CDR2: MNHEY, SVGEGT. The V gene lost 1 base and the J gene lost 4 bases, with 22 bases spanning the gap. This clone was seen only a few times. Its antigen is currently unknown. Sequencing was carried out using tumor tissue. The chain employs TRBV6-2 or TRBV6-3 and TRBJ1-2; perhaps TRBD1 as D (6 bases). This receptor was identified in a female donor with papillary thyroid cancer or a benign thyroid nodule (not recorded which). Some clones in this sample may be carry-over from other donors' samples. CDR3 protein: CASSYCGQGTPFGYGYTF. In DNA, the CDR3 is TGTGCCAGCAGTTACTGTGGGCAGGGGACTCCTTTCGGCTATGGCTACACCTTC.